Sequencing of this TCR beta chain was carried out in a study of T cell responses to AZD1222 COVID-19 vaccine. Findings of the study overall: Donors, mostly white British, included more females; clonal diversity was possibly underestimated.

CDR3 length: 16 amino acids. The V segment lost 5 bases and the J segment 4 bases; nucleotides outside the gene matches: 12. Germline CDR1 and CDR2: SEHNR and FQNEAQ (reference sequence). Data came from immunoSEQ multiplex PCR; TCRdb stores just in-frame clones and leaves some out. The data hold 110,000 to 150,000 clones, with approximately 91% observed a single time. In regard to this clone: Its antigen is unknown.

This sequence was found in an adult who received the AZD1222 COVID-19 vaccine. The chain joins TRBV7-9 to TRBJ1-2; TRBD1 matches 8 bases. The sample in question was peripheral blood, obtained 28 days after the second AZD1222 dose. Written as DNA, the CDR3 is TGTGCCAGCAGCCCCCACCCAGGGACAGGCATCTATGGCTACACCTTC. Translating gives CASSPHPGTGIYGYTF.